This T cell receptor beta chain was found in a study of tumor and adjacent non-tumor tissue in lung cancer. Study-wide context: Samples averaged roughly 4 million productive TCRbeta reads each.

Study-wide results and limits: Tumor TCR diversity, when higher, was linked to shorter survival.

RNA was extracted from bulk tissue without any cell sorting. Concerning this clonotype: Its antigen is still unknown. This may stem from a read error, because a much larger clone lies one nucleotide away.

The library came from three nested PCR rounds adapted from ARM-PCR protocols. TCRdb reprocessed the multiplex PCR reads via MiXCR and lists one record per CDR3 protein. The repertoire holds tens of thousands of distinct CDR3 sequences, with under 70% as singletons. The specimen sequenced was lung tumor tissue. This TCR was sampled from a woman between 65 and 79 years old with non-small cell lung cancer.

The CDR3 DNA sequence: TGCGCCAGCGGCTTGGACGGGCAGACTAGCTACAATGAGCAGTTCTTC. Translating it yields CASGLDGQTSYNEQFF. The chain links TRBV5-1 to TRBJ2-1; D is possibly TRBD2 (6 bases). Per germline, CDR1 SGHRS and CDR2 YFSETQ. The CDR3 has 16 amino acids.